This T cell receptor (beta chain) was sequenced in a study of T cell repertoires in cytomegalovirus infection. Study as a whole: Peptides in the study included HLA-C-restricted and HLA-B-restricted CMV epitopes.

V gave up 5 bases and J gave up 3 bases, with 7 bases separating them. CDR1 MDHEN and CDR2 SYDVKM come from the germline V gene. The CDR3 runs to 13 residues. MiXCR, run by TCRdb on the reads, gives a single entry per CDR3 protein. The sample consists of a few hundred thousand distinct CDR3 sequences, 40% to 50% of them appearing once. The sample holds a few counts of this clonotype. Its antigen remains unknown. This receptor was obtained from a human donor in good health (CMV status not recorded). Some clones in this sample may be carry-over from other donors' samples. The input for sequencing was cultured PBMCs, taken from culture after CMV antigen stimulation. V is TRBV28 and J is TRBJ2-2, with D perhaps matching TRBD1 or TRBD2 (5 bases each). The CDR3 reads CASSRGDTGELFF. The CDR3 DNA follows: TGTGCCAGCAGTAGAGGGGACACCGGGGAGCTGTTTTTT. Looking up the rest from reference TRBV28 and TRBJ2-2 gives the full variable domain: DVKVTQSSRYLVKRTGEKVFLECVQDMDHENMFWYRQDPGLGLRLIYFSYDVKMKEKGDIPEGYSVSREKKERFSLILESASTNQTSMYLCASSRGDTGELFFGEGSRLTVL.